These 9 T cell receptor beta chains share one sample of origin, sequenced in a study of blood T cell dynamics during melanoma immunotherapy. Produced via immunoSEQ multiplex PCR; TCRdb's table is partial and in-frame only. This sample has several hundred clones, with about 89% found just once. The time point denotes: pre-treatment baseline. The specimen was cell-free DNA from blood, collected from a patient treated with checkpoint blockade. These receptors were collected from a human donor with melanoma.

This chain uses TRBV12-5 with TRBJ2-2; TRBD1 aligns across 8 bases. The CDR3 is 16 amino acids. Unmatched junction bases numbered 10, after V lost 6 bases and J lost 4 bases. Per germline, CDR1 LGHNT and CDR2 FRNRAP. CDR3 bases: TGTGCTAGTGGCTATGACAGGGGTAGTGGCACCGGGGAGCTGTTTTTT. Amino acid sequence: CASGYDRGSGTGELFF.

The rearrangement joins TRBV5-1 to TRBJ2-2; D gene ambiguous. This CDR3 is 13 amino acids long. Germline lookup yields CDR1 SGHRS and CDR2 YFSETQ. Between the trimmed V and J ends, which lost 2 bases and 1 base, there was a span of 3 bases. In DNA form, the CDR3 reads TGCGCCAGCAGCTTTGAGAACACCGGGGAGCTGTTTTTT. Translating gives CASSFENTGELFF.

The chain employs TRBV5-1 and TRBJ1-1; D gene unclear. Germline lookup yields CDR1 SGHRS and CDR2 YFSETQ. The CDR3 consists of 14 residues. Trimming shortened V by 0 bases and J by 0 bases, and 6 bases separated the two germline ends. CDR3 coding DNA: TGCGCCAGCAGCTTGGGCACATTGAACACTGAAGCTTTCTTT. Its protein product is CASSLGTLNTEAFF.

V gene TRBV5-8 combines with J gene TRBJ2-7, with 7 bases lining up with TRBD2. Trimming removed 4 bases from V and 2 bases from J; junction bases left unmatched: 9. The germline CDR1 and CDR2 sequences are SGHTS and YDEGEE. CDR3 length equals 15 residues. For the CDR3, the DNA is TGTGCCAGCAGCCGCTCGGCAGGGAGGGCCTACGAGCAGTACTTC. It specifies CASSRSAGRAYEQYF.

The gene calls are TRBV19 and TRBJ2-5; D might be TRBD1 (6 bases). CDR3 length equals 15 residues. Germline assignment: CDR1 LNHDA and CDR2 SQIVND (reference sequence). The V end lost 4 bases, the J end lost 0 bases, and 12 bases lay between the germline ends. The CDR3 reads CASSRGLGDQETQYF. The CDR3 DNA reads TGTGCCAGTAGTAGGGGGCTGGGGGACCAAGAGACCCAGTACTTC.

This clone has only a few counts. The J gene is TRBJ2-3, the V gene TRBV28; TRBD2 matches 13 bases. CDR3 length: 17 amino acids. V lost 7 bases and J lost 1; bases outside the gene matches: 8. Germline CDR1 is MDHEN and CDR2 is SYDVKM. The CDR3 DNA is TGTGCCAGCACTGGAACTAGCGGGAGGGTGCGCACAGATACGCAGTATTTT. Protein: CASTGTSGRVRTDTQYF.

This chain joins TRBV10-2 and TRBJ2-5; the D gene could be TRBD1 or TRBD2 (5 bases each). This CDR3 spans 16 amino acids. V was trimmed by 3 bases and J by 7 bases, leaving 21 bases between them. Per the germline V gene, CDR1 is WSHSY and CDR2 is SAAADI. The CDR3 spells CASSEGQGRTRGTQYF. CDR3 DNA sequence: TGCGCCAGCAGTGAAGGGCAGGGACGCACAAGGGGGACCCAGTACTTC.

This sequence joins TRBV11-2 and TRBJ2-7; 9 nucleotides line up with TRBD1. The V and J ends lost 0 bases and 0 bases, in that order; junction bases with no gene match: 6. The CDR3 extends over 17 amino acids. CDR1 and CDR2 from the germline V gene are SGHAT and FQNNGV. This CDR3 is CASSLDWGTGSSYEQYF. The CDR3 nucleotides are TGTGCCAGCAGCTTAGATTGGGGGACAGGGAGCTCCTACGAGCAGTACTTC.

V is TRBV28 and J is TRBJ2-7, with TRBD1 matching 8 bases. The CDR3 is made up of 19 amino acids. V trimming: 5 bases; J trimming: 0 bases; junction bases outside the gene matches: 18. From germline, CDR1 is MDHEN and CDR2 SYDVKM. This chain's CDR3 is CASSPPRGRQGLGSYEQYF. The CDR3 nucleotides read TGTGCCAGCAGTCCGCCCCGGGGGCGACAGGGGCTGGGCTCCTACGAGCAGTACTTC.